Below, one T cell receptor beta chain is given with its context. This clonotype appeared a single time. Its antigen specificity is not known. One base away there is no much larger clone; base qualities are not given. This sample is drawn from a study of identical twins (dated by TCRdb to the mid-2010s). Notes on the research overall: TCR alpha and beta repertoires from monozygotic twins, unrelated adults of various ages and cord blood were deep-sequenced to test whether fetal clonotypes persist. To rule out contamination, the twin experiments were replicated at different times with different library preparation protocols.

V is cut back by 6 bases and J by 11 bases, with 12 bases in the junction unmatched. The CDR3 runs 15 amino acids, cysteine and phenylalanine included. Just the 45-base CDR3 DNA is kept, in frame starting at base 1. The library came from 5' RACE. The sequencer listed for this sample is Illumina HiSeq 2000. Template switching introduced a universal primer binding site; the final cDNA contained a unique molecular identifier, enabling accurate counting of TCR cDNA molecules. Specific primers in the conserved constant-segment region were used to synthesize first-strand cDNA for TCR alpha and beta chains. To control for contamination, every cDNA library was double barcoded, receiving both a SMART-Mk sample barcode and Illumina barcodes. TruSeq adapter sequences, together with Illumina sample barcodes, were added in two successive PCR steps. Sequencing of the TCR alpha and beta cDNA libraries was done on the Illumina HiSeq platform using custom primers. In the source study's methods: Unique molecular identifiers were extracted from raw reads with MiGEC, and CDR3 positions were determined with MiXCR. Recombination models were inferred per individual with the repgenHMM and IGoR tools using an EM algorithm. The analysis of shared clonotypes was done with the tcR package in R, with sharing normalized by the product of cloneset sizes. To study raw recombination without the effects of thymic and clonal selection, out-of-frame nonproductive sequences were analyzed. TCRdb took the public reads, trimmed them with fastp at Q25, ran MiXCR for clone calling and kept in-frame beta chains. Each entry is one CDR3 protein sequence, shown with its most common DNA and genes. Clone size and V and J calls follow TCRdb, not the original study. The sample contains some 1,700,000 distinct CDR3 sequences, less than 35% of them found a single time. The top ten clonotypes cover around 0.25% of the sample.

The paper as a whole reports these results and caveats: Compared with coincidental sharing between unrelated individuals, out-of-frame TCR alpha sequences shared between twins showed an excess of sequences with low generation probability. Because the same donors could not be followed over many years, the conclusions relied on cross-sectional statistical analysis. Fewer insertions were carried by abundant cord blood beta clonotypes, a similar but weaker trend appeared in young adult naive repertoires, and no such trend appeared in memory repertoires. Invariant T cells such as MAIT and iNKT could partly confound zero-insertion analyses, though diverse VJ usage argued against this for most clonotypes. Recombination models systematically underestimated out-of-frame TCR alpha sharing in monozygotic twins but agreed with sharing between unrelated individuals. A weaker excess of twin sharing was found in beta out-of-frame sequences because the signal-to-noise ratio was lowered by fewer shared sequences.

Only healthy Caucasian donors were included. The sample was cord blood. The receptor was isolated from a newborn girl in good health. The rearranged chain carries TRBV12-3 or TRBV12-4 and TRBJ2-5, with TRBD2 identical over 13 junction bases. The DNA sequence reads TGTGCCAGCAGCCGGACTAGCGGGAGTGATGGTGAGCAGTACTTC. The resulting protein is CASSRTSGSDGEQYF.